Following are 4 T cell receptor beta chains from one sample sequenced in a study of PD-1 blockade in classical Hodgkin lymphoma (TCRdb year 2020). Read against the paper, the sample's time point label means: cycle 1 day 1 (C1D1), immediately before nivolumab initiation. All trial patients had relapsed after autologous stem cell transplantation, with cohorts A, B and C differing in prior brentuximab vedotin exposure. The library was obtained by the immunoSEQ multiplex PCR assay. TCRdb took over this immuneACCESS table, retaining in-frame rearrangements with V and J assigned. Such tables are incomplete; in checked studies, under half of the missing clones stem from an unresolved V gene, and the remainder is unexplained. In all, the sample holds about 62,000 clones, and more than 70% of those were seen once. The ten largest clones take up around 13% of the sample. The material was peripheral blood mononuclear cells (PBMCs), obtained at baseline. Receptors were obtained from a human donor with classical Hodgkin lymphoma.

The chain uses TRBV28 and TRBJ1-2; 10 nucleotides align to TRBD1. CDR1 is MDHEN, CDR2 SYDVKM, per germline. Trimming removed 5 bases from V and 3 bases from J; junction bases left unmatched: 6. CDR3 size: 15 residues. Here the CDR3 DNA reads TGTGCCAGCAGTCGACGGGACAGGGGCTACTATGGCTACACCTTC. Amino acid sequence: CASSRRDRGYYGYTF.

V usage is TRBV4-1 and J usage is TRBJ2-7, with a possible D match to TRBD1 (5 bases). This CDR3 comprises 16 residues. Germline assignment: CDR1 MGHRA and CDR2 YSYEKL. V gave up 0 bases and J gave up 5 bases, with 17 bases separating them. CDR3 protein: CASSQDRQTENHEQYF. CDR3 in DNA: TGCGCCAGCAGCCAAGATAGGCAGACAGAGAACCACGAGCAGTACTTC.

This chain joins TRBV11-2 and TRBJ1-1, with no clear D. The CDR3 contains 11 residues. Germline V gene lookup returns CDR1 SGHAT and CDR2 FQNNGV. V lost 2 bases and J 6 bases, leaving 4 bases between the germline ends. The CDR3 loop is CASSLWSEAFF. The CDR3 DNA reads TGTGCCAGCAGCTTATGGTCTGAAGCTTTCTTT. Full variable domain (rest looked up from reference TRBV11-2 and TRBJ1-1): EAGVAQSPRYKIIEKRQSVAFWCNPISGHATLYWYQQILGQGPKLLIQFQNNGVVDDSQLPKDRFSAERLKGVDSTLKIQPAKLEDSAVYLCASSLWSEAFFGQGTRLTVV.

The chain recombines TRBV7-2 with TRBJ2-7; no clear D gene. V dropped 2 bases and J dropped 7 bases, with 15 bases sitting between them. This CDR3 spans 14 amino acids. Germline CDR1 reads SGHTA; CDR2 reads FQGNSA. CDR3 in amino acids: CASSLSTATHEQYF. In DNA form, the CDR3 reads TGTGCCAGCAGCTTAAGCACGGCAACGCATGAGCAGTACTTC.